This paragraph reports one T cell receptor beta chain. The antigen is not known. The sample comes from a study of cytomegalovirus exposure and HLA in healthy donors. Study context: The Caucasian-associated ancestry cluster contained 81% of the approximately 410 genotyped donors. Whole-study results and caveats: TCR association rates varied by HLA locus in a later analysis, with DRB1 highest and HLA-C lowest. Sequencing had likely introduced a cluster of highly shared sequence variants as an artifact. Researchers left out some V segments, among them TRBV6-2 and TRBV6-3, as indistinguishable.

Germline assignment: CDR1 SEHNR and CDR2 FQNEAQ (reference sequence). The CDR3 length is 16 residues. V lost 5 bases to trimming and J lost 6 bases; unmatched junction nucleotides: 6. The primer mix had 60 Vbeta and 13 Jbeta primers. Measured with immunoSEQ multiplex PCR; TCRdb has only the in-frame clones, and not every one. The sample includes about 140,000 clones, around 72% seen only once; the top ten take 2.1%. This chain joins TRBV7-9 and TRBJ2-3; 15 bases fit TRBD2. This sequence originates from a middle-aged man in good health and CMV-seronegative. The sample was PBMCs. As DNA, the CDR3 is TGTGCCAGCAGCCCCGGGACTAGCGGGAGGCGGGATACGCAGTATTTT. Its translation: CASSPGTSGRRDTQYF.